The 5 T cell receptor beta chains presented below share a single source sample, sequenced in a study of CD8 T cells in ankylosing spondylitis. One entry per CDR3 protein, called by TCRdb with MiXCR from the 5' RACE reads. The sample has 200,000 to 250,000 distinct CDR3 sequences; roughly 24% are singletons. The specimen was blood, either unsorted or a sorted T cell fraction (not recorded which). Receptors were obtained from a male donor with ankylosing spondylitis or in good health (not recorded which).

This clonotype was observed many times. The genes are TRBV5-6 and TRBJ1-3; TRBD1 agrees at 8 bases. V trimming: 4 bases; J trimming: 3 bases; junction bases outside the gene matches: 9. The CDR3 runs to 16 residues. Germline V gene sequence: CDR1 SGHDT, CDR2 YYEEEE. CDR3 region: CASSLQGQGDGNTIYF. CDR3 DNA: TGTGCCAGCAGCCTCCAAGGACAGGGTGATGGAAACACCATATATTTT.

The genes are TRBV5-1 and TRBJ1-1, with D unresolved. Between the trimmed V and J ends, which lost 0 bases and 3 bases, there was a span of 12 bases. This CDR3 has 15 amino acids. Per germline, CDR1 SGHRS and CDR2 YFSETQ. The CDR3 DNA follows: TGCGCCAGCAGCTTGGGGGTTGGGCACCACACTGAAGCTTTCTTT. It translates to CASSLGVGHHTEAFF. The variable domain in full, completed from reference TRBV5-1 and TRBJ1-1, reads KAGVTQTPRYLIKTRGQQVTLSCSPISGHRSVSWYQQTPGQGLQFLFEYFSETQRNKGNFPGRFSGRQFSNSRSEMNVSTLELGDSALYLCASSLGVGHHTEAFFGQGTRLTVV.

The gene calls are TRBV20-1 and TRBJ2-7, with D tentatively TRBD1 or TRBD2 (6 bases each). CDR3 length: 15 residues. V lost 6 bases and J lost 2, with 20 bases in between. Per germline, CDR1 DFQATT and CDR2 SNEGSKA (reference sequence). The CDR3 loop reads CSAQKGGLLTYEQYF. In DNA, the CDR3 is TGCAGTGCCCAAAAGGGGGGTTTATTGACCTACGAGCAGTACTTC.

This clonotype was seen only once. V and J are TRBV25-1 and TRBJ1-3; 8 bases are a match to TRBD1. Germline-derived CDR1 and CDR2 are MGHDK and SYGVNS. The CDR3 runs to 12 residues. V lost 6 bases to trimming and J lost 11 bases; unmatched junction nucleotides: 6. The CDR3 nucleotides read TGTGCCAGCAGAAGGGACAGGAACGCCATATATTTT. Translating gives CASRRDRNAIYF.

The chain links TRBV29-1 to TRBJ2-1; D is perhaps TRBD2 (5 bases). This CDR3 is 17 amino acids long. CDR1 SQVTM and CDR2 ANQGSEA come from the germline V gene. Trimming took off 2 bases at V and 0 bases at J, with 17 bases between the two ends. The CDR3 DNA is TGCAGCGTTGAACCAGCGACTAAGTTGTCCTCCTACAATGAGCAGTTCTTC. Translation: CSVEPATKLSSYNEQFF.